The 18 T cell receptor beta chains given below trace back to one sample, sequenced in a study of vaccination effects on CD4 cells after COVID-19. Viral peptide pools were used in the ViraFEST assay to expand antigen-specific CD4+ T cells, and sequencing came afterward. Isolation of CD4+ T cells took place after 10 days of culture. Having tested negative for nucleocapsid antibodies, the vaccine recipients showed no prior SARS-CoV-2 infection. The table came from immunoSEQ multiplex PCR; TCRdb's copy has only in-frame clones and leaves some out. The data hold some 52,000 clones, with about four fifths observed a single time. Their target antigens are unknown. Here the sequenced sample was CD4+ T cells from PBMCs cultured with HCoV-OC43 spike peptides, taken before COVID-19 vaccination. Described subset: HCoV-OC43 spike overlapping peptide pool stimulation. The source of these receptors is a human donor who received a COVID-19 vaccine.

As regards this clone: At one end, the junction sequence differs from germline, possibly due to a read error. This rearrangement joins TRBV6-1 to TRBJ1-4; D gene uncertain. Germline assignment: CDR1 MNHNS and CDR2 SASEGT. This CDR3 contains 14 residues. The CDR3: CAGSEPATNEKLFF. In nucleotides, the CDR3 is TGTGCCGGCAGTGAGCCTGCAACTAATGAAAAACTGTTTTTT.

The gene calls are TRBV30 and TRBJ1-2; D is ambiguous. This CDR3 comprises 13 residues. Germline V CDR1 and CDR2: GTSNPN, SVGIG (reference sequence). V was pared by 5 bases and J by 8 bases, with 18 bases between. The CDR3 loop reads CAWGSGSLRGYTF. The CDR3 nucleotides are TGTGCCTGGGGGTCCGGATCCCTGCGAGGCTACACCTTC.

The chain couples TRBV27 to TRBJ1-2, with 8 positions matching TRBD1. Looked up from germline, CDR1 is MNHEY and CDR2 is SMNVEV (reference sequence). CDR3 size: 16 residues. V lost 5 bases and J lost 3; bases outside the gene matches: 11. The CDR3 protein is CASSPQTGVGYYGYTF. The CDR3 bases are TGTGCCAGCAGTCCCCAGACAGGGGTCGGTTACTATGGCTACACCTTC.

This clone was observed a single time. V usage is TRBV9 and J usage is TRBJ1-1, with D tentatively TRBD1 (6 bases). Trimming pared 3 bases from V and 10 bases from J, leaving 25 bases between. Germline CDR1 and CDR2: SGDLS and YYNGEE. The length of the CDR3 is 16 residues. CDR3: CASSGRGEVGARGAFF. CDR3 bases: TGTGCCAGCAGCGGGCGGGGTGAGGTGGGGGCCCGGGGAGCTTTCTTT.

This chain links TRBV9 with TRBJ1-1; perhaps TRBD1 as D (5 bases). V lost 4 bases, J lost 1 base, and 14 bases lay in between. The germline V gene has CDR1 SGDLS and CDR2 YYNGEE. The CDR3 contains 15 residues. The CDR3 DNA sequence: TGTGCCAGCAGCCCCACCACCGGGGGGAACACTGAAGCTTTCTTT. Amino acid sequence: CASSPTTGGNTEAFF.

The V gene is TRBV27, the J gene TRBJ1-1, with D maybe TRBD1 (5 bases). V lost 6 bases and J 5 bases, leaving 16 bases between the germline ends. The CDR3 has 14 residues. Germline CDR1 and CDR2: MNHEY and SMNVEV (reference sequence). Here the CDR3 DNA reads TGTGCCAGCAGGTCCAGGGCTGAATCTACTGAAGCTTTCTTT. It encodes CASRSRAESTEAFF.

The chain employs TRBV12-3 or TRBV12-4 and TRBJ1-3; D unresolved. The CDR3 has 12 residues. V was pared by 5 bases and J by 4 bases, with 6 bases between. The CDR3 bases are TGTGCCAGCAGTCAACAGGGAAACACCATATATTTT. Protein: CASSQQGNTIYF.

This clone was recorded a few times. This chain joins TRBV7-9 and TRBJ1-1, with no clear D. Trimming stripped 4 bases from V and 0 bases from J, with 6 bases between. CDR3 size: 13 residues. The germline V gene encodes CDR1 SEHNR and CDR2 FQNEAQ (reference sequence). In DNA form, the CDR3 reads TGTGCCAGCAGCTGGAGTGTGAACACTGAAGCTTTCTTT. Protein: CASSWSVNTEAFF. The entire variable domain, with the rest obtained from reference TRBV7-9 and TRBJ1-1, is as follows: DTGVSQNPRHKITKRGQNVTFRCDPISEHNRLYWYRQTLGQGPEFLTYFQNEAQLEKSRLLSDRFSAERPKGSFSTLEIQRTEQGDSAMYLCASSWSVNTEAFFGQGTRLTVV.

This chain joins TRBV5-1 and TRBJ2-6; D gene uncertain. V gave up 0 bases and J gave up 2 bases, with 6 bases separating them. From germline, CDR1 is SGHRS and CDR2 YFSETQ. The CDR3 consists of 15 residues. Written as DNA, the CDR3 is TGCGCCAGCAGCTTGGATATCACTGGGGCCAACGTCCTGACTTTC. Amino acids: CASSLDITGANVLTF. Variable domain in full (rest from reference TRBV5-1 and TRBJ2-6): KAGVTQTPRYLIKTRGQQVTLSCSPISGHRSVSWYQQTPGQGLQFLFEYFSETQRNKGNFPGRFSGRQFSNSRSEMNVSTLELGDSALYLCASSLDITGANVLTFGAGSRLTVL.

This clone has only a few counts. This sequence joins TRBV18 and TRBJ2-3; D call uncertain. Germline CDR1 and CDR2: KGHSH and LQKENI. The V gene lost 3 bases and the J gene lost 1 base, with 11 bases spanning the gap. The CDR3 runs to 15 residues. CDR3 in amino acids: CASSPGPVGTDTQYF. The CDR3 DNA reads TGTGCCAGCTCACCCGGGCCTGTCGGCACAGATACGCAGTATTTT.

The CDR3: CAGTVSGNTIYF. The CDR3 DNA reads as TGTGCCGGGACAGTCTCTGGAAACACCATATATTTT. J is TRBJ1-3 and V is TRBV30; the match to TRBD1 covers 7 bases. Germline V gene data show CDR1 as GTSNPN and CDR2 as SVGIG (reference sequence). With 8 bases clipped from V and 0 bases from J, the junction kept 1 base outside the gene matches. The CDR3 is 12 amino acids. The full variable domain, completed using reference TRBV30 and TRBJ1-3, is SQTIHQWPATLVQPVGSPLSLECTVEGTSNPNLYWYRQAAGRGLQLLFYSVGIGQISSEVPQNLSASRPQDRQFILSSKKLLLSDSGFYLCAGTVSGNTIYFGEGSWLTVV.

V usage is TRBV6-2 or TRBV6-3 and J usage is TRBJ1-1; D unresolved. The V and J ends lost 0 bases and 6 bases respectively, with 17 bases between them. Germline V CDR1 and CDR2: MNHEY, SVGEGT. The CDR3 runs 16 residues. The CDR3 is CASSYSLDPRVPEAFF. The CDR3 DNA reads TGTGCCAGCAGTTACTCTTTGGACCCAAGGGTCCCTGAAGCTTTCTTT.

This clone has more than one count but fewer than ten. The chain has TRBV5-1 and TRBJ1-6, with D maybe TRBD1 (6 bases). Deletions cut 0 bases from V and 9 bases from J, with 13 bases between. The CDR3 runs 15 residues. Looked up from germline, CDR1 is SGHRS and CDR2 is YFSETQ. The DNA of the CDR3 is TGCGCCAGCAGCTTGGACAGGGCGCGGGGTTCACCCCTCCACTTT. Encoded protein: CASSLDRARGSPLHF. Full variable domain (rest looked up from reference TRBV5-1 and TRBJ1-6): KAGVTQTPRYLIKTRGQQVTLSCSPISGHRSVSWYQQTPGQGLQFLFEYFSETQRNKGNFPGRFSGRQFSNSRSEMNVSTLELGDSALYLCASSLDRARGSPLHFGNGTRLTVT.

CDR3 amino acids: CASSGPRDSLNEKLFF. The CDR3 DNA is TGTGCCAGCAGCGGACCCCGGGACAGCCTTAATGAAAAACTGTTTTTT. The chain couples TRBV5-6 to TRBJ1-4, with 7 bases fitting TRBD1. Losses at the gene ends were 4 bases for V and 4 bases for J; bases not matched to a gene: 10. There are 16 residues in the CDR3. CDR1 is SGHDT, CDR2 YYEEEE, per germline.

Worth noting for this clone: Other nucleotide sequences in the sample specify the same CDR3. This chain links TRBV2 with TRBJ1-4, with D possibly TRBD1 on 6 matching bases. Germline V gene sequence: CDR1 SNHLY, CDR2 FYNNEI. The CDR3 has 14 amino acids. Between the trimmed V and J ends, which lost 1 base and 5 bases, there was a span of 8 bases. CDR3: CASSEGGGNEKLFF. The CDR3 DNA sequence: TGTGCCAGCAGTGAAGGAGGGGGGAATGAAAAACTGTTTTTT. Full variable domain (remainder filled in from reference TRBV2 and TRBJ1-4): EPEVTQTPSHQVTQMGQEVILRCVPISNHLYFYWYRQILGQKVEFLVSFYNNEISEKSEIFDDQFSVERPDGSNFTLKIRSTKLEDSAMYFCASSEGGGNEKLFFGSGTQLSVL.

The chain recombines TRBV2 with TRBJ2-5, with D unclear. The germline V gene has CDR1 SNHLY and CDR2 FYNNEI. The CDR3 length is 15 residues. Trimming took 2 bases from V and 5 from J, leaving 15 bases between them. CDR3 loop: CASSEQALKWETQYF. The CDR3 region has the DNA TGTGCCAGCAGTGAACAAGCCTTAAAGTGGGAGACCCAGTACTTC.

The chain has TRBV2 and TRBJ1-5, with a possible D match to TRBD1 (5 bases). Between the trimmed V and J ends, which lost 6 bases and 7 bases, there was a span of 16 bases. Germline-derived CDR1 and CDR2 are SNHLY and FYNNEI. The CDR3 is 14 amino acids. Here the CDR3 reads CASRGQAVGQPQHF. CDR3 in DNA: TGTGCCAGCAGAGGACAAGCCGTGGGGCAGCCCCAGCATTTT.

V is TRBV6-6 and J is TRBJ2-1; 10 bases line up with TRBD1. The CDR3 spans 15 residues. Germline-derived CDR1 and CDR2 are MNHNY and SVGAGI (reference sequence). Losses at the gene ends were 4 bases for V and 7 bases for J; bases not matched to a gene: 7. CDR3 residues: CASSLLTGGGNEQFF. The DNA of the CDR3 is TGTGCCAGCAGTTTGTTGACAGGGGGCGGGAATGAGCAGTTCTTC.